This is a list of T cell receptor beta chains from one sample in a study of blood T cell repertoires in COVID-19. Sequencing used immunoSEQ multiplex PCR; TCRdb keeps in-frame clones, though not all of them. The sample includes over 600,000 clones, about nine tenths of them seen just once. The material sequenced was peripheral blood. Receptors originate from a woman between 18 and 29 years old with acute or convalescent COVID-19. Each CDR3 is given with its conserved first and last residue. D genes are given only for firm matches. Where a row states a size, it is once, few, many or the class of an expanded clone; other rows omit it.

abundance,v_gene,d_gene,j_gene,CDR3aa,CDR3nt
once,TRBV2,NA,TRBJ2-3,CASIRQLGSTDTQYF,TGTGCCAGCATCAGACAGCTAGGGAGCACAGATACGCAGTATTTT
NA,TRBV4-1,NA,TRBJ2-5,CASSHEEQGRETQYF,TGCGCCAGCAGCCACGAAGAGCAGGGGAGAGAGACCCAGTACTTC
once,TRBV18,TRBD1,TRBJ1-3,CASSLDRVGNTIYF,TGTGCCAGCTCACTCGACAGGGTTGGAAACACCATATATTTT
NA,TRBV5-8,NA,TRBJ2-7,CASSLGAGTYEQYF,TGTGCCAGCAGCTTGGGGGCGGGGACCTACGAGCAGTACTTC
NA,TRBV6-5,TRBD2,TRBJ2-7,CASTPRGSYEQYF,TGTGCCAGCACCCCCCGCGGGAGCTACGAGCAGTACTTC
NA,TRBV5-6,NA,TRBJ1-5,CASSFRGANQPQHF,TGTGCCAGCAGCTTTCGGGGGGCCAATCAGCCCCAGCATTTT
NA,TRBV19,TRBD1,TRBJ1-1,CASSPDTGGYTEAFF,TGTGCCAGTAGCCCCGATACAGGGGGTTATACTGAAGCTTTCTTT
NA,TRBV5-1,TRBD1,TRBJ1-5,CASSGGTGPPNQPQHF,TGCGCCAGCAGCGGCGGGACAGGTCCCCCCAATCAGCCCCAGCATTTT
NA,TRBV21-1,NA,TRBJ2-1,CASIVRGLGTGYVNEQFF,TGTGCCAGCATCGTAAGGGGCCTCGGGACAGGGTACGTAAATGAGCAGTTCTTC
NA,TRBV5-1,TRBD1,TRBJ1-1,CASSLTGGSGTEAFF,TGCGCCAGCAGCCTTACAGGGGGCTCGGGAACTGAAGCTTTCTTT
NA,TRBV10-3,NA,TRBJ2-2,CAISEPRRNTGELFF,TGTGCCATCAGTGAGCCCCGGAGAAACACCGGGGAGCTGTTTTTT
NA,TRBV6-5,TRBD1,TRBJ1-6,CASRDRALGNSPLHF,TGTGCCAGCAGGGACAGGGCCTTGGGTAATTCACCCCTCCACTTT
NA,TRBV5-1,NA,TRBJ1-5,CASSPDTNQPQHF,TGCGCCAGCAGCCCAGACACGAATCAGCCCCAGCATTTT
NA,TRBV3-1/TRBV3-2,NA,TRBJ2-7,CASSQDGGASEQYF,TGTGCCAGCAGCCAAGATGGAGGGGCCTCCGAGCAGTACTTC
NA,TRBV7-2,TRBD2,TRBJ2-7,CASSPGIAGGKTYEQYF,TGTGCCAGCAGCCCTGGGATAGCGGGGGGCAAAACCTACGAGCAGTACTTC